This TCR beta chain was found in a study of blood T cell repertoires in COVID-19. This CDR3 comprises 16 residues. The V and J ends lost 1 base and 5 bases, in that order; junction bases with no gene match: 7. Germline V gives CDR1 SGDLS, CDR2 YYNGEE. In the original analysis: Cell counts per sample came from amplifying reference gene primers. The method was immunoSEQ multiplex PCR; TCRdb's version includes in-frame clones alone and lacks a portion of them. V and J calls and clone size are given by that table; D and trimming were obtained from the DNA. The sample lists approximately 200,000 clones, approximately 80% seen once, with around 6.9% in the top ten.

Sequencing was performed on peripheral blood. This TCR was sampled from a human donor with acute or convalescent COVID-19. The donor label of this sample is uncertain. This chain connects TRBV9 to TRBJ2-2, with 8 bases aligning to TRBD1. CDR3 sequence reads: CASSVTGQGITGELFF. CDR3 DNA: TGTGCCAGCAGCGTAACAGGACAGGGAATAACCGGGGAGCTGTTTTTT.